The clone carrying this TCR beta chain was counted only a few times. This sample is part of a study of PD-1 blockade in classical Hodgkin lymphoma. Time point denoted: cycle 4 day 1 (C4D1), after six to seven weeks of nivolumab. Every one of the patients relapsed after autologous stem cell transplantation (brentuximab vedotin exposure was variable). Negative magnetic selection isolated CD4+ T cells from thawed PBMCs. In germline, CDR1 is SGHVS, CDR2 FQNEAQ. Trimming cost V 2 bases and J 7 bases, with 17 bases left between them. This CDR3 is built from 15 residues. Assay used: immunoSEQ multiplex PCR; TCRdb lists only in-frame clones, some missing. The table lists 13,000 or so clones, roughly 83% of them singletons, with around 0.92% in the top ten.

The origin of this receptor is a human donor with classical Hodgkin lymphoma. The chain couples TRBV7-8 to TRBJ1-2; D not resolved. The sample was CD4+ T cells from blood, taken before the fourth cycle of nivolumab. The CDR3 region has the DNA TGTGCCAGCAGCTTAAGTTCCGGGCACGAGGGTGGCTACACCTTC. It translates to CASSLSSGHEGGYTF.